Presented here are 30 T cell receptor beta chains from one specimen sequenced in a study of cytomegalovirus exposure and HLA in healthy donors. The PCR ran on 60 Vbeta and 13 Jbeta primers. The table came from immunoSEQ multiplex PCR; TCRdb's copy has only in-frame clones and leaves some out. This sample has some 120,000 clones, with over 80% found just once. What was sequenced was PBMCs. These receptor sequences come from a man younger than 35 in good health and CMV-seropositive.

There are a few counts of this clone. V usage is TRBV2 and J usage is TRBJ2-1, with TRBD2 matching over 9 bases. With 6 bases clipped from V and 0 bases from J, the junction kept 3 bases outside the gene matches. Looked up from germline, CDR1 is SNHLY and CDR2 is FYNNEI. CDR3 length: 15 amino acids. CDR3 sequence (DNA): TGTGCCAGCAGGGTTAGCGGGAGCTCCTACAATGAGCAGTTCTTC. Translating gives CASRVSGSSYNEQFF. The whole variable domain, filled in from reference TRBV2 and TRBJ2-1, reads EPEVTQTPSHQVTQMGQEVILRCVPISNHLYFYWYRQILGQKVEFLVSFYNNEISEKSEIFDDQFSVERPDGSNFTLKIRSTKLEDSAMYFCASRVSGSSYNEQFFGPGTRLTVL.

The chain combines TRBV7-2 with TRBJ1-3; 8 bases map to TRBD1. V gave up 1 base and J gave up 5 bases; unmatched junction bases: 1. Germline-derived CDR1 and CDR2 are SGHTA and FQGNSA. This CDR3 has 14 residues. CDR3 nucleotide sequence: TGTGCCAGCAGCTTAGGGACAGGGCGAAACACCATATATTTT. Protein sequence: CASSLGTGRNTIYF.

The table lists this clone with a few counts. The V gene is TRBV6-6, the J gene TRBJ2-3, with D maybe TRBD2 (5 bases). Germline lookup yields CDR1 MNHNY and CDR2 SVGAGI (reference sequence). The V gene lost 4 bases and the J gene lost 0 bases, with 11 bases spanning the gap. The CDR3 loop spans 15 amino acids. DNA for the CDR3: TGTGCCAGCAGTTCCCCGGGAACTAGCACAGATACGCAGTATTTT. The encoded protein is CASSSPGTSTDTQYF.

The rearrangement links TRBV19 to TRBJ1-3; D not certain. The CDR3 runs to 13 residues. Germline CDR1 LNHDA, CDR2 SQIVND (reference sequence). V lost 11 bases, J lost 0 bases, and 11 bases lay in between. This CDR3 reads CAVRRDSGNTIYF. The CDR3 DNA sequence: TGTGCCGTAAGGAGGGACTCTGGAAACACCATATATTTT.

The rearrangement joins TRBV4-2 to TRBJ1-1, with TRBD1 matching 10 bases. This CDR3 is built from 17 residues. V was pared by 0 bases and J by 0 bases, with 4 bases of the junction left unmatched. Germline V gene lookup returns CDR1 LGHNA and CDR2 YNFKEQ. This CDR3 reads CASSQDPDRGMNTEAFF. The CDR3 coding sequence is TGTGCCAGCAGCCAAGATCCGGACAGGGGGATGAACACTGAAGCTTTCTTT.

DNA for the CDR3: TGTGCCAGCAGTGCGACTAGCGGGGGGGCCGGGAGAACCTACGAGCAGTACTTC. Translated, it gives CASSATSGGAGRTYEQYF. The chain recombines TRBV27 with TRBJ2-7, with 14 positions matching TRBD2. The CDR3 sequence is 18 residues long. Germline values: CDR1 MNHEY, CDR2 SMNVEV (reference sequence). The trim removed 5 bases at V and 2 bases at J, leaving 11 bases unmatched.

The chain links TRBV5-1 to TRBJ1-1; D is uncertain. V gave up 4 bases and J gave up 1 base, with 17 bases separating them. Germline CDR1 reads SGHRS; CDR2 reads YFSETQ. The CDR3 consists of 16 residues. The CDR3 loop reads CASSPDGGWANTEAFF. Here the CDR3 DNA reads TGCGCCAGCAGCCCAGATGGTGGTTGGGCGAACACTGAAGCTTTCTTT.

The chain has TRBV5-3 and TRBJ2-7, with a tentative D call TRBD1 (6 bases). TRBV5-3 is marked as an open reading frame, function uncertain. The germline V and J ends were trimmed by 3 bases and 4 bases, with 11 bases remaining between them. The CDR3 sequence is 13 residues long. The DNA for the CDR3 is TGTGCCAGAAGCTCCGGGACACGGTACGAGCAGTACTTC. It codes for CARSSGTRYEQYF.

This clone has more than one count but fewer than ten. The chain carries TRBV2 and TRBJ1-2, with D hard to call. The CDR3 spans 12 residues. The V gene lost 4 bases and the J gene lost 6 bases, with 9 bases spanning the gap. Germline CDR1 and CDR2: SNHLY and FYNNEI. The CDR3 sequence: CASSVDCDGYTF. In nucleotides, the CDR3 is TGTGCCAGCAGTGTAGATTGTGATGGCTACACCTTC. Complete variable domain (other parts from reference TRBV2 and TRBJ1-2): EPEVTQTPSHQVTQMGQEVILRCVPISNHLYFYWYRQILGQKVEFLVSFYNNEISEKSEIFDDQFSVERPDGSNFTLKIRSTKLEDSAMYFCASSVDCDGYTFGSGTRLTVV.

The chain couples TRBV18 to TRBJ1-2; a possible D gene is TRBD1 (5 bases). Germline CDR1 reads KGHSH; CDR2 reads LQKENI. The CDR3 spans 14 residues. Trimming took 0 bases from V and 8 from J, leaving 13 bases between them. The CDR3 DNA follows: TGTGCCAGCTCACCACCTCAGGGAAGGTACGGCTACACCTTC. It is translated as CASSPPQGRYGYTF.

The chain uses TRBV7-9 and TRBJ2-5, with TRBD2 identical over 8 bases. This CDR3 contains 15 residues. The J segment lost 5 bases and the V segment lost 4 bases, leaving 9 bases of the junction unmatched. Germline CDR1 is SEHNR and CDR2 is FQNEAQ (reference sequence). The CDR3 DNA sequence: TGTGCCAGCAGCTCGGATCGGACTAGCTCTGAGACCCAGTACTTC. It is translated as CASSSDRTSSETQYF.

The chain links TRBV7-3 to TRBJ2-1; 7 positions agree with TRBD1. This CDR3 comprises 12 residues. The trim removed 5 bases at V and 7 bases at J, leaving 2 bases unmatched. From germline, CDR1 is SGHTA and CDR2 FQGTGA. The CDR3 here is CASSQTGNEQFF. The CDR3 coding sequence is TGTGCCAGCAGCCAGACAGGGAATGAGCAGTTCTTC.

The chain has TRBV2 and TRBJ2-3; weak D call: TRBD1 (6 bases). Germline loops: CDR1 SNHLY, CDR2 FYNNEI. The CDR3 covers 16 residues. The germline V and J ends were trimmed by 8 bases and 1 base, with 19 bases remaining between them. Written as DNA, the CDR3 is TGTGCCAGCTGTGGGGCCAGGGGAAAGGGCACAGATACGCAGTATTTT. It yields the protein CASCGARGKGTDTQYF.

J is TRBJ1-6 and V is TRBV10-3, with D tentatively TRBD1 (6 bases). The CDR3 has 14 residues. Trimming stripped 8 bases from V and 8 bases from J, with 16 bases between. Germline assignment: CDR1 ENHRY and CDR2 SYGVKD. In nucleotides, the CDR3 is TGTGCCATCGGAAACAGGGAAATAGATTCACCCCTCCACTTT. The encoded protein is CAIGNREIDSPLHF.

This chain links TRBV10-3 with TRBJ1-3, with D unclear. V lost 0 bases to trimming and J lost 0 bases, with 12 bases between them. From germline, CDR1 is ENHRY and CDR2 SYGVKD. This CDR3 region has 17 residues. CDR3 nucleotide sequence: TGTGCCATCAGTGAGTCACCCTCGGGAATCTCTGGAAACACCATATATTTT. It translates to CAISESPSGISGNTIYF.

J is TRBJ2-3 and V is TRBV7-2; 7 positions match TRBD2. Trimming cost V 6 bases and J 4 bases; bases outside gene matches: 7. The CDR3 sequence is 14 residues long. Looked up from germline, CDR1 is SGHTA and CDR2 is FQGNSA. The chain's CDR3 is CASSMGGGADTQYF. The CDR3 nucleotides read TGTGCCAGCAGTATGGGGGGAGGGGCAGATACGCAGTATTTT.

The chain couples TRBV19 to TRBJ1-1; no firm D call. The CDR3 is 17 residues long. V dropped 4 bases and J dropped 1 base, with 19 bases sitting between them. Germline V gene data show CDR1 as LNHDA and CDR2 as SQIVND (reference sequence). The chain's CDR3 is CASSTLYLGSRNTEAFF. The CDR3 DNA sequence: TGTGCCAGTAGTACCCTATACTTAGGGAGTAGGAACACTGAAGCTTTCTTT. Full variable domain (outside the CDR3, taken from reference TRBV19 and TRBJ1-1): DGGITQSPKYLFRKEGQNVTLSCEQNLNHDAMYWYRQDPGQGLRLIYYSQIVNDFQKGDIAEGYSVSREKKESFPLTVTSAQKNPTAFYLCASSTLYLGSRNTEAFFGQGTRLTVV.

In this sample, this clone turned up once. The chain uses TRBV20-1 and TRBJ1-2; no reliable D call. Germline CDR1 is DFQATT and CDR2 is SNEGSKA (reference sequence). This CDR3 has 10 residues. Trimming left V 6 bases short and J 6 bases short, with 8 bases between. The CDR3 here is CSAPSNGYTF. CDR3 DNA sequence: TGCAGTGCCCCCTCTAATGGCTACACCTTC.

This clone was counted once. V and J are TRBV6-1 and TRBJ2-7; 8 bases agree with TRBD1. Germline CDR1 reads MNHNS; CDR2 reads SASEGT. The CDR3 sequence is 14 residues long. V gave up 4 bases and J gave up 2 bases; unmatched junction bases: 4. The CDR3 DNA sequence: TGTGCCAGCAGTGCGACAGGGGTTCCCTACGAGCAGTACTTC. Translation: CASSATGVPYEQYF.

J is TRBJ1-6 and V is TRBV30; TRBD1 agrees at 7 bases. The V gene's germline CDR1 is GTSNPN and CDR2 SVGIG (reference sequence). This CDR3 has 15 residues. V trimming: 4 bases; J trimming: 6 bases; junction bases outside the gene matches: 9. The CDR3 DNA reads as TGTGCCTGGACCAAAGCCGGGACAGCTAATTCACCCCTCCACTTT. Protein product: CAWTKAGTANSPLHF.

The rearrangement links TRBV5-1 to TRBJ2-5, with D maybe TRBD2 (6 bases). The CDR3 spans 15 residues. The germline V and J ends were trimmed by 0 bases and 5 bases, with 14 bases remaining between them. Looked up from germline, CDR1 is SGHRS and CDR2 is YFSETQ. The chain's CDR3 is CASSLGGVNRETQYF. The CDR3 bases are TGCGCCAGCAGCTTGGGCGGGGTGAATAGGGAGACCCAGTACTTC.

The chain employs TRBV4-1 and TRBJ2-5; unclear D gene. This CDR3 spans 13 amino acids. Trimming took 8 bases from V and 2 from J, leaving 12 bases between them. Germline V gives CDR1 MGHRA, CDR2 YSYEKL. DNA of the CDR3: TGCGCCAGCCGACGAGGAACGCAAGAGACCCAGTACTTC. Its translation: CASRRGTQETQYF.

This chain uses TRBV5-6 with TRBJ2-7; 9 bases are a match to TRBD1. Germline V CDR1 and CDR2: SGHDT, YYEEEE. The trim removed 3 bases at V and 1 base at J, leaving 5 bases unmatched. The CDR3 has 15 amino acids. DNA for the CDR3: TGTGCCAGCAGCTCGAAGGGACAGGGATCCTACGAGCAGTACTTC. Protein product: CASSSKGQGSYEQYF.

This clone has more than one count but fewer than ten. Here the CDR3 DNA reads TGTGCCAGTATCCGGGACACTGAAGCTTTCTTT. Protein: CASIRDTEAFF. The V and J genes are TRBV19 and TRBJ1-1; D gene unclear. The germline V gene has CDR1 LNHDA and CDR2 SQIVND (reference sequence). This CDR3 comprises 11 residues. The germline V and J ends were trimmed by 7 bases and 3 bases, with 6 bases remaining between them.

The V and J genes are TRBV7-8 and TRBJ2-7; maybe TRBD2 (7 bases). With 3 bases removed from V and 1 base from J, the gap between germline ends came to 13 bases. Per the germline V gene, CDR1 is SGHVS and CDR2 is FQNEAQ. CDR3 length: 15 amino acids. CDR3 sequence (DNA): TGTGCCAGCAGCTTTGGGGGGGCAAGTTCCTACGAGCAGTACTTC. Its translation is CASSFGGASSYEQYF.

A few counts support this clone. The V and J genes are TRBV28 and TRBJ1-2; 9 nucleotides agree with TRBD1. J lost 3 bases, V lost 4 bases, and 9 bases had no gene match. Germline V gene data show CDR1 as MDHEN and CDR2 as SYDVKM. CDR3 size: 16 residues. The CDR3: CASSSTMGQGYYGYTF. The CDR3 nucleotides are TGTGCCAGCAGTTCAACGATGGGACAGGGCTACTATGGCTACACCTTC.

For the CDR3, the DNA is TGTGCCACCAGCAGGGGGACAGGGGCTGTCTCTCAGCCCCAGCATTTT. This encodes CATSRGTGAVSQPQHF. The rearrangement uses TRBV15 and TRBJ1-5; 10 bases line up with TRBD1. Looked up from germline, CDR1 is LNHNV and CDR2 is YYDKDF (reference sequence). V was clipped by 3 bases and J by 6 bases; unmatched bases: 8. This CDR3 is 16 amino acids long.

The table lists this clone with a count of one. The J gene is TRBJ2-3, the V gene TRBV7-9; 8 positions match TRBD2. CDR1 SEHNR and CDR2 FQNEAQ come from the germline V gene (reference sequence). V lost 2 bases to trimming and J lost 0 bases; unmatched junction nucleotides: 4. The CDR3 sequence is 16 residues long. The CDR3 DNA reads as TGTGCCAGCAGCTTAATATTAGCGGGAAGCACAGATACGCAGTATTTT. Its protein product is CASSLILAGSTDTQYF.

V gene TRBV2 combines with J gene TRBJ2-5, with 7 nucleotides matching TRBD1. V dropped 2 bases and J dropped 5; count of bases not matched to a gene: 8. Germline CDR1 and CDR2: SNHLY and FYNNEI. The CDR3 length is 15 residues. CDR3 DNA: TGTGCCAGCAGTGAACTAAGGACAGGTGGGGAGACCCAGTACTTC. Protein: CASSELRTGGETQYF.

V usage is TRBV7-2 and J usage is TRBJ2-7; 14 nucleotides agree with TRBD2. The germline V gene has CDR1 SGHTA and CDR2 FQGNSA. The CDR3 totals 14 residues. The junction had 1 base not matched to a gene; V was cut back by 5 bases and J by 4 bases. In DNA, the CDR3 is TGTGCCAGCAGCGGACTAGCGGGGGGTTACGAGCAGTACTTC. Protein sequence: CASSGLAGGYEQYF.